These 18 T cell receptor beta chains were all obtained from the same sample, sequenced in a study of Ad26.COV2.S vaccination and SARS-CoV-2 variants. Here immunoSEQ multiplex PCR was the method, and the copy in TCRdb shows in-frame clones only, minus some. The sample has around 250,000 clones; around 88% are singletons. Treatment in this sample: roughly 20 received Ad26.COV2.S at low or high dose, single or two shots; about 5 received placebo; per-sample allocation not given. The study sampled participants on day 63 after the first vaccine or placebo injection. The sample consisted of peripheral blood, taken in a trial of Ad26.COV2.S vaccine versus placebo. These receptors originate from a person between 18 and 65 years old who received the Ad26.COV2.S COVID-19 vaccine or a placebo.

The gene calls are TRBV4-1 and TRBJ1-5, with unresolved D. With 3 bases removed from V and 5 bases from J, the gap between germline ends came to 20 bases. Germline values: CDR1 MGHRA, CDR2 YSYEKL. There are 17 residues in the CDR3. In DNA, the CDR3 is TGCGCCAGCAGCCATCACCGGCTAACCGCCCGCGATCAGCCCCAGCATTTT. This translates into CASSHHRLTARDQPQHF.

The V call is TRBV2, the J call TRBJ2-5; D remains unclear. Trimming removed 3 bases from V and 4 bases from J, with 12 bases in between. Germline values: CDR1 SNHLY, CDR2 FYNNEI. The CDR3 is 14 amino acids. Here the CDR3 DNA reads TGTGCCAGCAGTGACTCTAGATCGTTAGAGACCCAGTACTTC. As protein: CASSDSRSLETQYF.

The chain joins TRBV30 to TRBJ1-2, with TRBD1 as a possible D gene (5 bases). V was cut by 0 bases and J by 8 bases, with 19 bases left in between. This CDR3 comprises 15 residues. Germline assignment: CDR1 GTSNPN and CDR2 SVGIG (reference sequence). CDR3 DNA: TGTGCCTGGAGTGTTTCGGGACCGGGGGTGGAGGGCTACACCTTC. Its translation: CAWSVSGPGVEGYTF.

The genes are TRBV6-5 and TRBJ1-1; no clear D. CDR3 length: 12 residues. Deletions cut 5 bases from V and 11 bases from J, with 15 bases between. The germline V gene has CDR1 MNHEY and CDR2 SVGAGI. CDR3 sequence (DNA): TGTGCCAGCAGTCTACTCCACTATAGGGCTTTCTTT. This sequence encodes CASSLLHYRAFF.

The CDR3 bases are TGTGCCAGCAGCTTATTGGCTGCAGCCCTGAACACTGAAGCTTTCTTT. Its translation: CASSLLAAALNTEAFF. The chain links TRBV7-9 to TRBJ1-1, with D uncertain. The CDR3 totals 16 residues. Germline CDR1 is SEHNR and CDR2 is FQNEAQ (reference sequence). Trimming pared 2 bases from V and 0 bases from J, leaving 13 bases between. The variable domain in full, with the rest retrieved from reference TRBV7-9 and TRBJ1-1, is DTGVSQNPRHKITKRGQNVTFRCDPISEHNRLYWYRQTLGQGPEFLTYFQNEAQLEKSRLLSDRFSAERPKGSFSTLEIQRTEQGDSAMYLCASSLLAAALNTEAFFGQGTRLTVV.

The chain joins TRBV6-5 to TRBJ1-4; 10 nucleotides match TRBD1. Germline-derived CDR1 and CDR2 are MNHEY and SVGAGI. V lost 6 bases, J lost 7 bases, and 5 bases stayed unmatched. This CDR3 has 14 residues. This CDR3 reads CASRDRDRGEKLFF. The CDR3 region has the DNA TGTGCCAGCAGAGACCGGGACAGGGGTGAAAAACTGTTTTTT.

The chain has TRBV27 and TRBJ2-3; the match to TRBD2 covers 7 bases. With V trimmed by 4 bases and J by 2 bases, 9 bases remained unmatched. The CDR3 consists of 16 residues. CDR1 MNHEY and CDR2 SMNVEV come from the germline V gene (reference sequence). The DNA of the CDR3 is TGTGCCAGCAGTTCCCGCCGGACTAGACTCACAGATACGCAGTATTTT. Its protein is CASSSRRTRLTDTQYF.

J is TRBJ2-5 and V is TRBV11-2, with 9 bases that match TRBD2. The V gene end was trimmed by 0 bases and the J gene end by 4 bases; junction bases not matched to a gene: 9. The germline CDR1 and CDR2 sequences are SGHAT and FQNNGV. There are 17 residues in the CDR3. The CDR3 sequence is CASSLDRGAGGLETQYF. CDR3 in DNA: TGTGCCAGCAGCTTAGATCGTGGAGCGGGGGGATTAGAGACCCAGTACTTC.

The V gene is TRBV2, the J gene TRBJ2-7, with TRBD1 matching 7 bases. The CDR3 extends over 14 amino acids. Germline lookup yields CDR1 SNHLY and CDR2 FYNNEI. After removal of 7 bases from V and 3 bases from J, the junction contained 9 bases not matched to a gene. CDR3 region: CASKIQGTLYEQYV. The CDR3 bases are TGTGCCAGCAAGATACAGGGGACCCTCTACGAGCAGTACGTC.

J is TRBJ2-1 and V is TRBV10-3, with TRBD2 identical over 8 bases. Germline V lookup: CDR1 ENHRY, CDR2 SYGVKD. This CDR3 comprises 16 residues. With 0 bases clipped from V and 3 bases from J, the junction kept 4 bases outside the gene matches. The CDR3 loop reads CAISESPTSGYNEQFF. In DNA, the CDR3 is TGTGCCATCAGTGAGTCGCCCACTAGCGGCTACAATGAGCAGTTCTTC.

This clone was observed a single time. This sequence joins TRBV7-8 and TRBJ1-5; a possible D gene is TRBD1 (5 bases). V was shortened by 1 base and J by 0 bases, with 7 bases between the two germline ends. The germline V gene has CDR1 SGHVS and CDR2 FQNEAQ. The CDR3 sequence is 15 residues long. The CDR3 reads CASSLGGGSNQPQHF. Written as DNA, the CDR3 is TGTGCCAGCAGCTTAGGGGGGGGTAGCAATCAGCCCCAGCATTTT. Combining the CDR3 with reference TRBV7-8 and TRBJ1-5 gives the whole variable domain GAGVSQSPRYKVAKRGQDVALRCDPISGHVSLFWYQQALGQGPEFLTYFQNEAQLDKSGLPSDRFFAERPEGSVSTLKIQRTQQEDSAVYLCASSLGGGSNQPQHFGDGTRLSIL.

The chain combines TRBV6-1 with TRBJ1-1, with TRBD1 identical over 9 bases. Trimming removed 2 bases from V and 2 bases from J; junction bases left unmatched: 6. The CDR3 contains 16 residues. CDR1 and CDR2 from the germline V gene are MNHNS and SASEGT. As DNA, the CDR3 is TGTGCCAGCAGTGAAATGATGACAGGGGGTAACACTGAAGCTTTCTTT. This gives the protein CASSEMMTGGNTEAFF.

CDR3: CAISELSGTYEQYF. CDR3 sequence (DNA): TGTGCCATCAGTGAGTTGTCGGGGACCTACGAGCAGTACTTC. This sequence joins TRBV10-3 and TRBJ2-7; D may be TRBD2 (5 bases). From germline, CDR1 is ENHRY and CDR2 SYGVKD. There are 14 residues in the CDR3. The V end was cut by 1 base, the J end by 2 bases, with 9 bases between.

J is TRBJ2-5 and V is TRBV4-2; D unresolved. The CDR3 runs 13 residues. V lost 1 base and J 5 bases, leaving 8 bases between the germline ends. Germline loops: CDR1 LGHNA, CDR2 YNFKEQ. CDR3 nucleotides: TGTGCCAGCAGCCAAGGAGTGCGGGAGACCCAGTACTTC. Protein: CASSQGVRETQYF.

The chain couples TRBV24-1 to TRBJ2-3, with 8 bases matching TRBD1. Germline trimming cut 4 bases from V and 3 bases from J; bases unmatched to any gene: 8. Looked up from germline, CDR1 is KGHDR and CDR2 is SFDVKD. CDR3 size: 16 residues. The CDR3 DNA reads TGTGCCACCAGTGACTCGACAGGGGAGAGGACAGATACGCAGTATTTT. It translates to CATSDSTGERTDTQYF.

This sequence joins TRBV16 and TRBJ2-5; D remains ambiguous. CDR1 KGHSY and CDR2 FQNENV come from the germline V gene. V was trimmed by 4 bases and J by 5 bases, leaving 5 bases between them. The CDR3 extends over 11 amino acids. In DNA form, the CDR3 reads TGTGCCAGCAGCCTTAAGGAGACCCAGTACTTC. Its protein product is CASSLKETQYF.

The V and J genes are TRBV7-8 and TRBJ1-2; possible D gene TRBD1, 5 bases. The length of the CDR3 is 15 residues. V was trimmed by 3 bases and J by 4 bases, leaving 15 bases between them. Germline lookup yields CDR1 SGHVS and CDR2 FQNEAQ. The CDR3 bases are TGTGCCAGCAGCTTGATGCAGGGATCAGGCTATGGCTACACCTTC. Amino acid sequence: CASSLMQGSGYGYTF.

The V gene is TRBV5-1, the J gene TRBJ1-3; TRBD1 aligns across 7 bases. Germline CDR1 SGHRS, CDR2 YFSETQ. This CDR3 comprises 13 residues. The ends lost 3 bases at V and 4 bases at J; junction bases unmatched: 1. DNA of the CDR3: TGCGCCAGCAGCTCGGGACAGGGAAACACCATATATTTT. Translating it yields CASSSGQGNTIYF.